A single sample is the source of the 8 T cell receptor beta chains below, sequenced in a study of blood T cell repertoires in COVID-19. The table came from immunoSEQ multiplex PCR; TCRdb's copy has only in-frame clones and leaves some out. The sample lists some 290,000 clones, roughly 90% seen once, with approximately 2.9% in the top ten. Input material: peripheral blood. These TCRs come from a woman younger than 45 with COVID-19, enrolled during active disease.

The chain couples TRBV4-2 to TRBJ2-7, with 9 bases identical to TRBD2. Germline-derived CDR1 and CDR2 are LGHNA and YNFKEQ. The CDR3 loop spans 17 amino acids. V was pared by 4 bases and J by 1 base, with 11 bases of the junction left unmatched. The CDR3 sequence is CASSPIAGVGVSYEQYF. DNA for the CDR3: TGTGCCAGCAGCCCTATAGCGGGGGTGGGGGTTTCCTACGAGCAGTACTTC.

This clone was seen a handful of times. This chain uses TRBV5-5 with TRBJ1-4; 9 bases agree with TRBD1. This CDR3 comprises 17 residues. The V segment lost 2 bases and the J segment 2 bases; nucleotides outside the gene matches: 7. Per germline, CDR1 SGHKS and CDR2 YYEKEE (reference sequence). The CDR3 sequence: CASSLLTGGFTNEKLFF. Written as DNA, the CDR3 is TGTGCCAGCAGCTTACTCACAGGGGGCTTTACTAATGAAAAACTGTTTTTT.

V usage is TRBV5-1 and J usage is TRBJ2-7; TRBD1 matches at 12 bases. The ends lost 4 bases at V and 7 bases at J; junction bases unmatched: 6. Germline-derived CDR1 and CDR2 are SGHRS and YFSETQ. CDR3 length: 14 residues. In nucleotides, the CDR3 is TGCGCCAGCAGCCTGGGACAGGGGGCAGAAGAGCAGTACTTC. It translates to CASSLGQGAEEQYF.

V and J are TRBV10-3 and TRBJ1-1, with D tentatively TRBD1 (6 bases). The CDR3 covers 13 residues. V was pared by 4 bases and J by 4 bases, with 10 bases between. Germline loops: CDR1 ENHRY, CDR2 SYGVKD. Here the CDR3 reads CAISGQGSTEAFF. The CDR3 DNA sequence: TGTGCCATCAGTGGTCAGGGGTCCACTGAAGCTTTCTTT.

Remarks on this clone: At one boundary the junction diverges from the germline segment, which might be a read error. The V and J genes are TRBV6-5 and TRBJ2-5, with 8 bases lining up with TRBD2. CDR1 is MNHEY, CDR2 SVGAGI, per germline. CDR3 length: 13 residues. The DNA for the CDR3 is TGTGCCAGCAGTTACACGGGGGGGCGGGTAGTGCACTTC. This codes for CASSYTGGRVVHF.

This clone was seen only once. The J gene is TRBJ1-2, the V gene TRBV11-2, with 11 bases that match TRBD1. The germline CDR1 and CDR2 sequences are SGHAT and FQNNGV. The CDR3 is 15 residues long. V trimming: 5 bases; J trimming: 3 bases; junction bases outside the gene matches: 5. Here the CDR3 DNA reads TGTGCCAGCAGCGAAGGGACAGGGGGATACTATGGCTACACCTTC. This codes for CASSEGTGGYYGYTF.

This chain connects TRBV5-4 to TRBJ2-1; TRBD2 matches 10 bases. This CDR3 has 17 residues. The V gene's germline CDR1 is SGHNT and CDR2 YYREEE (reference sequence). V trimming: 7 bases; J trimming: 7 bases; junction bases outside the gene matches: 17. The CDR3: CASPEGYKREGRNEQFF. CDR3 DNA: TGTGCCAGCCCCGAAGGTTATAAGCGGGAGGGCCGAAATGAGCAGTTCTTC.

The genes are TRBV5-1 and TRBJ1-4; TRBD1 might be the D (6 bases). The germline V gene has CDR1 SGHRS and CDR2 YFSETQ. V lost 4 bases to trimming and J lost 11 bases, with 21 bases between them. The CDR3 is 15 amino acids. The CDR3 nucleotides read TGCGCCAGCAGCCTGGCCGCAGGGGAGAGTGAGAAACTGTTTTTT. It encodes CASSLAAGESEKLFF.